This TCR beta chain was recovered during a study of T cells after posttransplantation cyclophosphamide. Whole-study findings and limits: Skin or GI-infiltrating T cells shared few TRB sequences with blood. Recipient CMV seropositivity and CMV reactivation strongly tracked TRB clonality. Later post-transplant blood repertoires were often dominated by donor CD8+ memory clones.

The data were produced by immunoSEQ multiplex PCR, yet TCRdb's version contains in-frame clones alone and is incomplete. The sample contains about 43,000 clones, 90% of which appear only once. In regard to this clone: The antigen is unknown.

Treatment was busulfan-fludarabine conditioning, a marrow graft, and cyclophosphamide on days +3 and +4. The CDR3 has 17 amino acids. Looked up from germline, CDR1 is SGHDT and CDR2 is YYEEEE. V shed 4 bases and J shed 4 bases, with 23 bases lying between them. This clonotype was sampled from a male patient between 60 and 69 years old who received an allogeneic stem cell transplant from a related donor and was CMV-positive. Some T cells may trace back to the graft donor. J is TRBJ1-1 and V is TRBV5-6; TRBD1 is a possible D gene (6 bases). The material sequenced was PBMCs, taken around 58 days after allogeneic stem cell transplant with posttransplant cyclophosphamide. CDR3 region: CASSNIRVQGESTEAFF. DNA of the CDR3: TGTGCCAGCAGCAATATCAGAGTACAGGGAGAGAGCACTGAAGCTTTCTTT.